The 12 T cell receptor beta chains given below trace back to one sample, sequenced in a study of PD-L1 blockade in urothelial cancer (dated by TCRdb to 2015 to 2018). The receptor library was made with the immunoSEQ multiplex PCR assay. Not all clones reach the TCRdb copy of this immuneACCESS table, which keeps in-frame sequences only. Checked studies attribute under half of the gap to unresolved V genes and leave the rest unexplained. A total of around 30,000 clones appear in this sample, 80% to 85% of them only once. The ten largest clones add up to roughly 1.9% of the sample. This specimen consisted of PBMCs, obtained around atezolizumab (anti-PD-L1) treatment. The source is a man aged 50-59 years with urothelial cancer.

The chain recombines TRBV12-1 with TRBJ2-7; no DNA check was done on the table's D call, TRBD1. TRBV12-1 is a recognized pseudogene. The CDR3 length is 15 residues. CDR3 in DNA: TGTGCCAGCAGCATGGGACAGGGGTTCCTCTACGAGCAGTACGTC. It encodes CASSMGQGFLYEQYV.

The rearrangement links TRBV27 to TRBJ2-1, with D possibly TRBD1 on 5 matching bases. Germline CDR1 MNHEY, CDR2 SMNVEV (reference sequence). Trimming removed 0 bases at V and 4 bases at J, with 16 bases between. CDR3 size: 17 residues. The DNA for the CDR3 is TGTGCCAGCAGTTTATCTCTCCAGGGTATCGGATACAATGAGCAGTTCTTC. This codes for CASSLSLQGIGYNEQFF.

The chain couples TRBV7-3 to TRBJ2-3; tentatively, D is TRBD1 (7 bases). The V end was cut by 5 bases, the J end by 1 base, with 13 bases between. Germline-derived CDR1 and CDR2 are SGHTA and FQGTGA. This CDR3 spans 15 amino acids. CDR3: CASSLGGQRTDTQYF. The CDR3 nucleotides are TGTGCCAGCAGCCTGGGGGGACAGCGCACAGATACGCAGTATTTT.

The chain uses TRBV7-2 and TRBJ2-3; 7 bases map to TRBD2. Trimming took 5 bases from V and 0 from J; bases not matched to a gene: 11. Germline V gene data show CDR1 as SGHTA and CDR2 as FQGNSA. This CDR3 is built from 17 residues. The CDR3 reads CASSPDRGGLSTDTQYF. In nucleotides, the CDR3 is TGTGCCAGCAGCCCCGACCGGGGAGGGCTAAGCACAGATACGCAGTATTTT.

The chain has TRBV9 and TRBJ2-1; 10 bases map to TRBD2. This CDR3 comprises 15 residues. V lost 0 bases and J lost 8; bases outside the gene matches: 5. Germline CDR1 SGDLS, CDR2 YYNGEE. The CDR3 is CASSVVSSGSDEQFF. The DNA for the CDR3 is TGTGCCAGCAGCGTAGTGTCTAGCGGGAGCGATGAGCAGTTCTTC. Based on the CDR3 plus reference TRBV9 and TRBJ2-1, the full variable domain is DSGVTQTPKHLITATGQRVTLRCSPRSGDLSVYWYQQSLDQGLQFLIQYYNGEERAKGNILERFSAQQFPDLHSELNLSSLELGDSALYFCASSVVSSGSDEQFFGPGTRLTVL.

The chain is built from TRBV11-3 and TRBJ2-1, with a weak D call TRBD2 (6 bases). The length of the CDR3 is 15 residues. Germline V lookup: CDR1 SGHNT, CDR2 YENEEA. Trimming took off 5 bases at V and 8 bases at J, with 19 bases between the two ends. This chain's CDR3 is CASSLRDGGLDEQFF. The CDR3 nucleotides read TGTGCCAGCAGCCTCCGGGACGGGGGTTTGGATGAGCAGTTCTTC.

V is TRBV27 and J is TRBJ1-1; 7 nucleotides match TRBD1. Germline CDR1 reads MNHEY; CDR2 reads SMNVEV (reference sequence). CDR3 length equals 13 residues. Germline trimming cut 5 bases from V and 1 base from J; bases unmatched to any gene: 1. In nucleotides, the CDR3 is TGTGCCAGCAGTAGGACAGGGAACACTGAAGCTTTCTTT. This sequence encodes CASSRTGNTEAFF.

The chain employs TRBV11-2 and TRBJ2-4; D is perhaps TRBD1 (6 bases). The CDR3 sequence is 13 residues long. Trimming pared 3 bases from V and 6 bases from J, leaving 9 bases between. CDR1 and CDR2 from the germline V gene are SGHAT and FQNNGV. CDR3: CASSFTGRNIQYF. The CDR3, as DNA: TGTGCCAGCAGCTTCACAGGGCGAAACATTCAGTACTTC.

The chain has TRBV7-9 and TRBJ1-1; D may be TRBD1 (5 bases). Per germline, CDR1 SEHNR and CDR2 FQNEAQ (reference sequence). This CDR3 spans 13 amino acids. The V end was cut by 3 bases, the J end by 3 bases, with 8 bases between. The CDR3 loop is CASSLQGHTEAFF. The CDR3 DNA follows: TGTGCCAGCAGCTTGCAGGGCCACACTGAAGCTTTCTTT.

The J gene is TRBJ1-6, the V gene TRBV27; 7 nucleotides match TRBD1. Trimming removed 5 bases from V and 0 bases from J; junction bases left unmatched: 13. CDR3 size: 19 residues. Germline assignment: CDR1 MNHEY and CDR2 SMNVEV (reference sequence). CDR3 DNA sequence: TGTGCCAGCAGTAGCTCCGGGACAGCCGGTTTCTCCTATAATTCACCCCTCCACTTT. Its protein product is CASSSSGTAGFSYNSPLHF.

This clone was picked up a small number of times. The V and J genes are TRBV11-2 and TRBJ1-5; perhaps TRBD1 as D (5 bases). This CDR3 has 14 residues. Between the trimmed V and J ends, which lost 5 bases and 3 bases, there was a span of 11 bases. Germline V lookup: CDR1 SGHAT, CDR2 FQNNGV. The DNA for the CDR3 is TGTGCCAGCAGCATCTCAGGGTCCAATCAGCCCCAGCATTTT. Protein: CASSISGSNQPQHF.

V is TRBV4-1 and J is TRBJ2-2; 8 positions agree with TRBD2. In germline, CDR1 is MGHRA, CDR2 YSYEKL. The CDR3 totals 15 residues. V lost 4 bases to trimming and J lost 5 bases; unmatched junction nucleotides: 6. DNA of the CDR3: TGCGCCAGCAGCCCCCGGGAGGGCTGGACCGGGGAGCTGTTTTTT. The encoded protein is CASSPREGWTGELFF.